By share, the clone carrying this TCR beta chain ranks as medium-sized. This sample was taken from a study of blood T cell repertoires in COVID-19. Study-level information: Material from acute and convalescent COVID-19 was sourced from the United States, Italy and Spain.

Per the original data handling: Nucleated cell counts were estimated from reference gene primer amplification. Profiling relied on immunoSEQ multiplex PCR, and the TCRdb table lists in-frame clones only, not all of them. V and J calls and clone size come straight from that table; D and trimming were deduced from the DNA. The sample has tens of thousands of clones, 80% to 85% seen once. Germline-derived CDR1 and CDR2 are SEHNR and FQNEAQ (reference sequence). CDR3 length: 17 residues. V was pared by 2 bases and J by 5 bases, with 6 bases of the junction left unmatched. This sequence joins TRBV7-9 and TRBJ2-1; TRBD2 matches 13 bases. The sequence was collected from a human donor in a cohort sampled during active COVID-19. The sequencing input was peripheral blood. CDR3 loop: CASSLLRTSGGHNEQFF. The CDR3 DNA reads as TGTGCCAGCAGCTTATTGCGGACTAGCGGGGGACACAATGAGCAGTTCTTC.